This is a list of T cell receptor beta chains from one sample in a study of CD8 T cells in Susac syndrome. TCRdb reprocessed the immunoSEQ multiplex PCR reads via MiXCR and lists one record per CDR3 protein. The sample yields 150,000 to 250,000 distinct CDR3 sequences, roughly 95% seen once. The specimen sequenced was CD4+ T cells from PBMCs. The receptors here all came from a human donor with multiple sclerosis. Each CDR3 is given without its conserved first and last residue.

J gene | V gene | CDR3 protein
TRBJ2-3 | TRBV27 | ASSLTSGSTDTQY
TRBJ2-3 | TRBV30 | AWSVRGSTDTQY
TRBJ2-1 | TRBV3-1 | ASSTSGDNEQF
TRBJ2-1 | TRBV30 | AWSKRTSYNEQF
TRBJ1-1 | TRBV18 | ASSPPLGTEAF
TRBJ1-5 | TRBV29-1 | SVQPDSNQPQH
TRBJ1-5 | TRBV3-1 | ASSQDGADRQPQH
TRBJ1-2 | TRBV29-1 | SVEVGVVGYT
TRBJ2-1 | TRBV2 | ASGTEPNNEQF
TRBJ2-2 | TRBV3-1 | ASSQGTGELF
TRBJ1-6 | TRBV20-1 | SARPQGAGSYNSPLH
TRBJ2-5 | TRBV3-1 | ASSQGTTKETQY
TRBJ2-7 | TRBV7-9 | ASSLAGMAYEQY
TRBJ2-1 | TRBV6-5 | ASNDPYNEQF
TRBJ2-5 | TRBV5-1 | ASSLMGSEETQY
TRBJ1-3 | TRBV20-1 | SAWTGVSGNTIY
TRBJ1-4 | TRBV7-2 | ASSLGGHQNEKLF
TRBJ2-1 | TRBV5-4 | ASSGGQMSYNEQF
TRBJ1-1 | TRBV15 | ATSRDYVGPSDTEAF
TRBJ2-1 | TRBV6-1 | ASGPDSYNEQF
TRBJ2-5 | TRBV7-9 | ASSPIGETQY
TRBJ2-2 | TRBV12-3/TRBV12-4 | ASSLGGNGELF
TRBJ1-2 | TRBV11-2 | ASSLGSGDYGYT
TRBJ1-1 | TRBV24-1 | ATSDRGFTEAF
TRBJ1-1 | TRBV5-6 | ASSSDNLNTEAF
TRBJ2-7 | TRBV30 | AWSRDTYSYEQY
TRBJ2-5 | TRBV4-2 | ASSLTRGEETQY
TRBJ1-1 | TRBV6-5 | ASKAEQINTEAF
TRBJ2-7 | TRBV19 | ASSIGTSGSYEQY
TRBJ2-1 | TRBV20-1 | SARDGAGGLF
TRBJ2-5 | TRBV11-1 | ATGRGQETQY
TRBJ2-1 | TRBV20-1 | SALNWEQF
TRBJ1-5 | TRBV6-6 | ASRGGSSNQPQH
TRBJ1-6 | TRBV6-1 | ASALKSSYNSPLH
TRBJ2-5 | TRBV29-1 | SVGLEFQTQY
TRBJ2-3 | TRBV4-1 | ASSQEEGGFHTQY
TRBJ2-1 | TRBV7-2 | ASSRQRNEQF
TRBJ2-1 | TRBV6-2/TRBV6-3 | ASTLDNEQF
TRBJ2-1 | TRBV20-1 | SAPRGLGSYNEQF
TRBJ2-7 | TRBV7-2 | AGRRTVGHEQY
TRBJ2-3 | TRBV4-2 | ASSHGAQADTQY
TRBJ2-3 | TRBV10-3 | AILATDTQY
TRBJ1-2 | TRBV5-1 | ASSLDGSEGYT
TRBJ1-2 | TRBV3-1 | ASSQLTRGPYGYT
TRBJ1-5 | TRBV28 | ASSLWRASQPQH
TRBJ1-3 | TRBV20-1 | SADKEGNTIY
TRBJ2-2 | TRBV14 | ASSQRGVDTGELF
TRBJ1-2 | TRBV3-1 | ASSLQGDYGYT
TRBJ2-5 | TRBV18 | ASSPRTLIRETQY
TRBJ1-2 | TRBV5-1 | ASRTASDYGYT
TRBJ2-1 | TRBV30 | AWSRGGPGYNEQF
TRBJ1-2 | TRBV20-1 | SATKGNNYGYT
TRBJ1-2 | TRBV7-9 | ASSVSSRPYGYT
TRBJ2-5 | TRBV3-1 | ASSQEGGDGETQY
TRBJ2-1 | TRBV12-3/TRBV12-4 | ASTPRTDAQF
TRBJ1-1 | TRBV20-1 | SAQVYTEAF
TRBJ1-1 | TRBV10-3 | ATQRGWEAF